The entry below gives a single T cell receptor beta chain sequence along with its context. The data originate from a study of blood T cell repertoires in COVID-19. CDR3 length equals 15 residues. The germline V gene encodes CDR1 SGHRS and CDR2 YFSETQ. Trimming took off 3 bases at V and 0 bases at J, with 10 bases between the two ends. In the original processing: Reference gene primer amplification in the assay estimated nucleated cell counts. The protocol was immunoSEQ multiplex PCR, while the TCRdb copy is restricted to in-frame clones and leaves out a portion. V and J calls and clone size come straight from that table; D and trimming were deduced from the DNA. This table has roughly 290,000 clones, 85% to 90% appearing once. The participants were between about 18 and 100 years old and came from 24 US areas. Clinical histories supplied by participants themselves formed the basis of cohort assignment.

Sequences were obtained from PBMCs or T cells enriched from blood (not recorded which). The clonotype comes from a woman under 30 with acute COVID-19. The J gene is TRBJ2-1, the V gene TRBV5-1; TRBD2 is a possible D gene (6 bases). CDR3 sequence (DNA): TGCGCCAGCAGCTGGGGGGACCGCTCCTACAATGAGCAGTTCTTC. This encodes CASSWGDRSYNEQFF.